Listed below are T cell receptor beta chains from one sample, sequenced in a study of OX40 agonist ivuxolimab in advanced cancers. Data came from immunoSEQ multiplex PCR; TCRdb stores just in-frame clones and leaves some out. The sample includes about 55,000 clones, around 80% of them seen just once. This material consisted of CD4+ or CD8+ T cells sorted from blood, taken in a trial of the OX40 agonist ivuxolimab. These receptor sequences come from an adult with an advanced solid tumor such as melanoma, head and neck, liver or kidney cancer. The CDR3 runs from the conserved cysteine through the conserved F or W. The D gene is left open where the match is weak. Clone size is shown for a subset of rows, as once, few, many or a class of expanded clone.

TRBV19	few	TRBJ1-4	NA	TGTGCCAGTAGTACCGGGGGGGCATGGAGTGAAAAACTGTTTTTT	CASSTGGAWSEKLFF
TRBV6-6	NA	TRBJ1-5	NA	TGTGCCAGCAAAACCGGGGGTCAGCCCCAGCATTTT	CASKTGGQPQHF
TRBV7-8	NA	TRBJ2-2	TRBD2	TGTGCCAGCAGCTTAGGGGTAGCGGGAGGGCCCCCCGGGGAGCTGTTTTTT	CASSLGVAGGPPGELFF
TRBV28	NA	TRBJ2-4	TRBD2	TGTGCCAGCAGTTCGGGGGGGGTACGAGCCAAAAACATTCAGTACTTC	CASSSGGVRAKNIQYF
TRBV27	NA	TRBJ2-6	TRBD1	TGTGCCAGCACCAAACAGGGGTCTGGGGCCAACGTCCTGACTTTC	CASTKQGSGANVLTF
TRBV7-9	NA	TRBJ1-5	TRBD1	TGTGCCAGCAGCTTTGGACAGGCTAATCAGCCCCAGCATTTT	CASSFGQANQPQHF
TRBV5-8	NA	TRBJ2-7	NA	TGTGCCAGCAGCCCCCCCCACCGGGACATCTCATCCTACGAGCAGTACTTC	CASSPPHRDISSYEQYF
TRBV6-6	NA	TRBJ2-7	NA	TGTGCCAGCAGTCTCCGATCGACCTACGAGCAGTACTTC	CASSLRSTYEQYF
TRBV18	NA	TRBJ2-5	TRBD2	TGTGCCAGCTCACGAAACGTTGCGGGAGCTCCCCAAGAGACCCAGTACTTC	CASSRNVAGAPQETQYF
TRBV14	NA	TRBJ1-2	TRBD1	TGTGCCAGCAGTCGTCAGCCGGGGACAGGGAACTATGGCTACACCTTC	CASSRQPGTGNYGYTF
TRBV2	few	TRBJ1-2	TRBD1	TGTGCCAGCAGGGGGGACAGGGCGAACTATGGCTACACCTTC	CASRGDRANYGYTF
TRBV6-6	NA	TRBJ2-7	TRBD2	TGTGCCAGCAGTTACTGGGAGGGCGAGCAGTACTTC	CASSYWEGEQYF
TRBV9	NA	TRBJ2-4	NA	TGTGCCAGCAGCGTATCTTCAAGGGACATTCAGTACTTC	CASSVSSRDIQYF
TRBV19	NA	TRBJ2-5	TRBD1	TGTGCCAGTAGTATTAGGGGGCACGGAGAGACCCAGTACTTC	CASSIRGHGETQYF
TRBV11-2	NA	TRBJ2-1	NA	TGTGCCAGCAGCTTACTTGGCAATGAGCAGTTCTTC	CASSLLGNEQFF
TRBV11-2	NA	TRBJ1-2	NA	TGTGCCAGCAGCTTATCCCCAGGGCTCTATGGCTACACCTTC	CASSLSPGLYGYTF
TRBV7-2	NA	TRBJ2-1	NA	TGTGCCAGCAGCCTCCGGGCCCCGAGTCGAAATGAGCAGTTCTTC	CASSLRAPSRNEQFF
TRBV19	NA	TRBJ2-1	TRBD2	TGTGCCAGTAGTATGGGGCGGGAGACCCACAATGAGCAGTTCTTC	CASSMGRETHNEQFF
TRBV6-5	NA	TRBJ1-6	TRBD1	TGTGCCAGCAGTTATCAGGGGGCCCTCTATAATTCACCCCTCCACTTT	CASSYQGALYNSPLHF
TRBV19	NA	TRBJ2-7	TRBD1	TGTGCCAGTCGGGGCCCCGGACAGGGATGCTACGAGCAGTACTTC	CASRGPGQGCYEQYF
TRBV14	once	TRBJ1-2	NA	TGTGCCAGCAGCCCGCCACAGGGAACTTGGGGCTACACCTTC	CASSPPQGTWGYTF
TRBV5-4	NA	TRBJ1-6	TRBD1	TGTGCCAGCAGAGAATCAGGGGGCTCCTATAATTCACCCCTCCACTTT	CASRESGGSYNSPLHF
TRBV5-8	NA	TRBJ1-3	NA	TGTGCCAGCAGCTTGGGACTGATCTCTGGAAACACCATATATTTT	CASSLGLISGNTIYF
TRBV11-2	NA	TRBJ1-1	NA	TGTGCCAGCAGCTCTTCCGCGGTATGGACGGTGAACACTGAAGCTTTCTTT	CASSSSAVWTVNTEAFF
TRBV6-1	NA	TRBJ2-3	NA	TGTGCCAGCACCCACACAGATACGCAGTATTTT	CASTHTDTQYF
TRBV18	NA	TRBJ2-6	NA	TGTGCCAGCTCACCACGTCAACCTGGGGCCAACGTCCTGACTTTC	CASSPRQPGANVLTF
TRBV28	NA	TRBJ1-4	TRBD1	TGTGCCAGTAACCCACGACAGGGGGGAAATGAAAAACTGTTTTTT	CASNPRQGGNEKLFF
TRBV7-9	NA	TRBJ1-2	NA	TGTGCCAGTACCAGTAAGACGAACTATGGCTACACCTTC	CASTSKTNYGYTF
TRBV7-2	NA	TRBJ2-7	NA	TGTGCCAGCAGCTTAGAAGGATTCTACGAGCAGTACTTC	CASSLEGFYEQYF
TRBV12-1	NA	TRBJ1-2	NA	TGTGCCAGCAGCTTTCAACGCAGACAGCAAACCTATGGCTACACCTTC	CASSFQRRQQTYGYTF
TRBV5-4	NA	TRBJ1-1	TRBD1	TGTGCCAGCAGCTCAGCACAGGGGGCCTGGACTGAAGCTTTCTTT	CASSSAQGAWTEAFF
TRBV28	NA	TRBJ2-7	NA	TGTGCCAGCAGTTGGGGCAGGGGAGGCTACGAGCAGTACTTC	CASSWGRGGYEQYF
TRBV7-8	NA	TRBJ2-7	NA	TGTGCCAGCAGCTCCAAAAGAAAGGGGTTGACAGGAAAAACGGCCTACGAGCAGTACTTC	CASSSKRKGLTGKTAYEQYF
TRBV7-2	NA	TRBJ1-1	NA	TGTGCCAGCAGCTTGACGAACACTGAAGCTTTCTTT	CASSLTNTEAFF
TRBV6-1	NA	TRBJ2-5	NA	TGTGCCAGCTACCAGACTATTCGAGAGACCCAGTACTTC	CASYQTIRETQYF
TRBV29-1	NA	TRBJ1-1	NA	TGCAGCGTTGAAAGGGGGAGCACTGAAGCTTTCTTT	CSVERGSTEAFF
TRBV30	NA	TRBJ2-5	NA	TGTGCCTGGAGTCCCCAGGGGGAGACCCAGTACTTC	CAWSPQGETQYF
TRBV7-9	NA	TRBJ1-5	NA	TGTGCCAGCAGCTTAGAGGGCGGAAACAATCAGCCCCAGCATTTT	CASSLEGGNNQPQHF
TRBV28	NA	TRBJ2-7	NA	TGTGCCAGCACGGTAGACTACTACGAGCAGTACTTC	CASTVDYYEQYF
TRBV6-6	medium-sized	TRBJ2-2	NA	TGTGCCAGCAGTCCCCCGGGAAAAGGGGGGACCGGGGAGCTGTTTTTT	CASSPPGKGGTGELFF
TRBV7-8	NA	TRBJ2-3	NA	TGTGCCAGCAGCTTAAGGGGCCCCCGGGTAGCGGTGACAGATACGCAGTATTTT	CASSLRGPRVAVTDTQYF
TRBV18	NA	TRBJ2-7	NA	TGTGCCAGCTCACCACTTGCAGGCTACGAGCAGTACTTC	CASSPLAGYEQYF
TRBV6-5	NA	TRBJ1-1	NA	TGTGCCAGCAGCCGCCGACGTAACACTGAAGCTTTCTTT	CASSRRRNTEAFF
TRBV29-1	NA	TRBJ2-5	NA	TGCAGCGTTGTGGAGTGGGCCCGAGAGACCCAGTACTTC	CSVVEWARETQYF
TRBV7-9	NA	TRBJ2-7	NA	TGTGCCAGCAGCTTGGACATCTACGAGCAGTACTTC	CASSLDIYEQYF
TRBV6-5	NA	TRBJ1-5	TRBD1	TGTGCCAGCAGACCACACAGGGGAGCGCAGCCCCAGCATTTT	CASRPHRGAQPQHF
TRBV10-1	few	TRBJ2-7	TRBD1	TGCGCCAGCAGCCGGGACAGGAGCTCCTACGAGCAGTACTTC	CASSRDRSSYEQYF
TRBV6-6	NA	TRBJ2-7	TRBD2	TGTGCCAGCAGTTTCCCTCCGGGAGGGTCCTACGAGCAGTACTTC	CASSFPPGGSYEQYF
TRBV10-3	NA	TRBJ2-6	TRBD1	TGTGCCATCAGTTCGACAGGGACTGGGGCCAACGTCCTGACTTTC	CAISSTGTGANVLTF
TRBV7-2	NA	TRBJ1-2	TRBD1	TGTGCCAGCAGCTTGGCACAGGGGACCCGTGGCTACACCTTC	CASSLAQGTRGYTF